The rows below give T cell receptor beta chains drawn from one sample of a study of cytomegalovirus exposure and HLA in healthy donors. Libraries were prepared by immunoSEQ multiplex PCR; TCRdb keeps only in-frame clonotypes and omits some of them. The sample lists roughly 120,000 clones; roughly 9% were seen once. The source material was PBMCs. The source of these receptors is a young man in good health and CMV-seronegative. Each CDR3 is given with its conserved first and last residue. Fields, in order: J gene, V gene, D gene, clone size, CDR3 DNA, CDR3 protein. The D gene is left open where the match is weak. Clone sizes are given selectively: once, few, many, or a class where the clone is expanded.

TRBJ2-4	TRBV28	TRBD2	-	TGTGCCAGTGGGGGGGGTTTGGCCAAAAACATTCAGTACTTC	CASGGGLAKNIQYF
TRBJ2-5	TRBV6-1	-	few	TGTGCCAGCGCACCGAACGGGAAAGAGACCCAGTACTTC	CASAPNGKETQYF
TRBJ1-1	TRBV7-9	-	few	TGTGCCAGCAGCTTAACGGGATCCACTGAAGCTTTCTTT	CASSLTGSTEAFF
TRBJ2-5	TRBV7-6	-	few	TGTGCCAGCACCGAAGTTAGCCTAAAGGAGACCCAGTACTTC	CASTEVSLKETQYF
TRBJ1-1	TRBV6-5	TRBD1	-	TGTGCCAGCACCGTGGACAGGTTGAACACTGAAGCTTTCTTT	CASTVDRLNTEAFF
TRBJ1-2	TRBV19	TRBD1	-	TGTGCCAGTAGGGTCTGGACAGGGGACCCTAACTATGGCTACACCTTC	CASRVWTGDPNYGYTF
TRBJ2-1	TRBV30	TRBD2	-	TGTGCCTGGAGTGTAGCTAGCGGGGGAACCTACAATGAGCAGTTCTTC	CAWSVASGGTYNEQFF
TRBJ2-7	TRBV19	TRBD1	-	TGTGCCAGTAGTATCCGGACAGGGCTCTACGAGCAGTACTTC	CASSIRTGLYEQYF
TRBJ2-3	TRBV10-1	-	-	TGCGCCAGCAGTGTAGGGAGTGCCACAGATACGCAGTATTTT	CASSVGSATDTQYF
TRBJ2-2	TRBV5-4	TRBD2	few	TGTGCCAGCAGCCCGGGACTATCGAACACCGGGGAGCTGTTTTTT	CASSPGLSNTGELFF
TRBJ1-2	TRBV6-1	TRBD1	few	TGTGCCTCGAGGGGACAGAGCTATGGCTACACCTTC	CASRGQSYGYTF
TRBJ2-3	TRBV9	-	few	TGTGCCAGCAGCGTTAGTGCTACCACAGATACGCAGTATTTT	CASSVSATTDTQYF
TRBJ1-1	TRBV19	-	-	TGTGCCAGTAGTATGGGGAGGAACACTGAAGCTTTCTTT	CASSMGRNTEAFF
TRBJ1-1	TRBV29-1	-	-	TGCAGCGCTACGACAGGCCAGGAAGCTTTCTTT	CSATTGQEAFF
TRBJ2-7	TRBV4-3	TRBD1	few	TGCGCCAGCAGCGCCGGGACAGGGGTCTACGAGCAGTACTTC	CASSAGTGVYEQYF
TRBJ2-5	TRBV9	TRBD1	few	TGTGCCAGCAGCCCAAAGACAGGGCGCTACCAAGAGACCCAGTACTTC	CASSPKTGRYQETQYF
TRBJ2-5	TRBV27	-	few	TGTGCCAGCAGTTTGAGGGGGCAAGAGACCCAGTACTTC	CASSLRGQETQYF
TRBJ1-2	TRBV10-2	TRBD1	few	TGCGCCAGCAGTGATATGGGACAGGGACCCAACTATGGCTACACCTTC	CASSDMGQGPNYGYTF
TRBJ2-2	TRBV7-9	TRBD1	-	TGTGCCAGCAGACGAACAGGGGGTAACACCGGGGAGCTGTTTTTT	CASRRTGGNTGELFF
TRBJ1-6	TRBV4-1	TRBD1	few	TGCGCCAGCAGCCCCCGAGGGAGACAGGGTGAGGGATCACCCCTCCACTTT	CASSPRGRQGEGSPLHF
TRBJ2-5	TRBV5-1	TRBD2	few	TGCGCCAGCAGCCGAGGGACTAGCCGTGGGGGGGAGACCCAGTACTTC	CASSRGTSRGGETQYF
TRBJ2-2	TRBV5-1	-	-	TGCGCCAGCAGCCTTCTAGCGTCAGGGAACACCGGGGAGCTGTTTTTT	CASSLLASGNTGELFF
TRBJ1-6	TRBV2	-	-	TGTGCCAGCAGTCGAAGGGGACAAGAAAATAATTCACCCCTCCACTTT	CASSRRGQENNSPLHF
TRBJ2-5	TRBV6-5	-	few	TGTGCCAGCAGTTACTCATCCGGGGGGCGGGCAGAGACCCAGTACTTC	CASSYSSGGRAETQYF
TRBJ1-1	TRBV6-1	-	few	TGTGCCAGCAAAGGGACTCGTGGGGACACTGAAGCTTTCTTT	CASKGTRGDTEAFF
TRBJ2-7	TRBV11-2	TRBD1	-	TGTGCCAGCAGCCAATCTACAGGGGGCTACGAGCGGTACTTC	CASSQSTGGYERYF
TRBJ2-2	TRBV5-6	-	-	TGTGCCAGCAGCTGGAGGGGGATACGGGAGGTCCACACCGGGGAGCTGTTTTTT	CASSWRGIREVHTGELFF
TRBJ2-3	TRBV5-8	TRBD2	few	TGTGCCAGCAGCTTGGGGACTAGCGGGACGGCAGATACGCAGTATTTT	CASSLGTSGTADTQYF
TRBJ2-1	TRBV11-3	-	few	TGTGCCAGCAGCTTGGAACAGGGGGGGAATGAGCAGTTCTTC	CASSLEQGGNEQFF
TRBJ2-1	TRBV7-9	-	few	TGTGCCAGCAGCGTATTCGGGGACAACCTTTACAATGAGCAGTTCTTC	CASSVFGDNLYNEQFF
TRBJ2-2	TRBV5-4	-	-	TGTGCCAGCAGCTTGGCTCAGGGGGGCACCGGGGAGCTGTTTTTT	CASSLAQGGTGELFF
TRBJ2-1	TRBV5-4	TRBD2	-	TGTGCCAGCAGCTATAGCGGGACCTCGGGGGAGCAGTTCTTC	CASSYSGTSGEQFF
TRBJ1-6	TRBV5-4	-	few	TGTGCCAGCAGCCAGGACAGCTCCTATAATTCACCCCTCCACTTT	CASSQDSSYNSPLHF
TRBJ2-3	TRBV5-4	TRBD2	few	TGTGCCAGCAGCTTATTAGCGGGGGGAGGCACAGATACGCAGTATTTT	CASSLLAGGGTDTQYF
TRBJ1-6	TRBV6-6	TRBD1	few	TGTGCCAGCAGTTACACTTCGACAGGGGCGGTCTCACCCCTCCACTTT	CASSYTSTGAVSPLHF
TRBJ2-1	TRBV7-3	TRBD2	-	TGTGCCAGCAGCTTAAAAGGACTAGCGGGAGTTCAGGATGAGCAGTTCTTC	CASSLKGLAGVQDEQFF
TRBJ2-5	TRBV14	TRBD1	few	TGTGCCAGCAGCCCCCACGGGGACAGGGGGCTGGAGACCCAGTACTTC	CASSPHGDRGLETQYF
TRBJ2-7	TRBV28	TRBD1	-	TGTGCCAGCAGTTTCCTCTCCTGGACAGGCGCCTACGAGCAGTACTTC	CASSFLSWTGAYEQYF
TRBJ1-2	TRBV18	TRBD1	few	TGTGCCAGCTCTCGGACAGGGGAAGCCTATGGCTACACCTTC	CASSRTGEAYGYTF
TRBJ2-1	TRBV6-4	TRBD2	few	TGTGCCAGCAGTGACGTAGGCGGGGGTGAGCAGTTCTTC	CASSDVGGGEQFF
TRBJ1-4	TRBV2	TRBD1	few	TGTGCCAGCCAAATATCCGGACAGGGTGAGGTGACTAATGAAAAACTGTTTTTT	CASQISGQGEVTNEKLFF